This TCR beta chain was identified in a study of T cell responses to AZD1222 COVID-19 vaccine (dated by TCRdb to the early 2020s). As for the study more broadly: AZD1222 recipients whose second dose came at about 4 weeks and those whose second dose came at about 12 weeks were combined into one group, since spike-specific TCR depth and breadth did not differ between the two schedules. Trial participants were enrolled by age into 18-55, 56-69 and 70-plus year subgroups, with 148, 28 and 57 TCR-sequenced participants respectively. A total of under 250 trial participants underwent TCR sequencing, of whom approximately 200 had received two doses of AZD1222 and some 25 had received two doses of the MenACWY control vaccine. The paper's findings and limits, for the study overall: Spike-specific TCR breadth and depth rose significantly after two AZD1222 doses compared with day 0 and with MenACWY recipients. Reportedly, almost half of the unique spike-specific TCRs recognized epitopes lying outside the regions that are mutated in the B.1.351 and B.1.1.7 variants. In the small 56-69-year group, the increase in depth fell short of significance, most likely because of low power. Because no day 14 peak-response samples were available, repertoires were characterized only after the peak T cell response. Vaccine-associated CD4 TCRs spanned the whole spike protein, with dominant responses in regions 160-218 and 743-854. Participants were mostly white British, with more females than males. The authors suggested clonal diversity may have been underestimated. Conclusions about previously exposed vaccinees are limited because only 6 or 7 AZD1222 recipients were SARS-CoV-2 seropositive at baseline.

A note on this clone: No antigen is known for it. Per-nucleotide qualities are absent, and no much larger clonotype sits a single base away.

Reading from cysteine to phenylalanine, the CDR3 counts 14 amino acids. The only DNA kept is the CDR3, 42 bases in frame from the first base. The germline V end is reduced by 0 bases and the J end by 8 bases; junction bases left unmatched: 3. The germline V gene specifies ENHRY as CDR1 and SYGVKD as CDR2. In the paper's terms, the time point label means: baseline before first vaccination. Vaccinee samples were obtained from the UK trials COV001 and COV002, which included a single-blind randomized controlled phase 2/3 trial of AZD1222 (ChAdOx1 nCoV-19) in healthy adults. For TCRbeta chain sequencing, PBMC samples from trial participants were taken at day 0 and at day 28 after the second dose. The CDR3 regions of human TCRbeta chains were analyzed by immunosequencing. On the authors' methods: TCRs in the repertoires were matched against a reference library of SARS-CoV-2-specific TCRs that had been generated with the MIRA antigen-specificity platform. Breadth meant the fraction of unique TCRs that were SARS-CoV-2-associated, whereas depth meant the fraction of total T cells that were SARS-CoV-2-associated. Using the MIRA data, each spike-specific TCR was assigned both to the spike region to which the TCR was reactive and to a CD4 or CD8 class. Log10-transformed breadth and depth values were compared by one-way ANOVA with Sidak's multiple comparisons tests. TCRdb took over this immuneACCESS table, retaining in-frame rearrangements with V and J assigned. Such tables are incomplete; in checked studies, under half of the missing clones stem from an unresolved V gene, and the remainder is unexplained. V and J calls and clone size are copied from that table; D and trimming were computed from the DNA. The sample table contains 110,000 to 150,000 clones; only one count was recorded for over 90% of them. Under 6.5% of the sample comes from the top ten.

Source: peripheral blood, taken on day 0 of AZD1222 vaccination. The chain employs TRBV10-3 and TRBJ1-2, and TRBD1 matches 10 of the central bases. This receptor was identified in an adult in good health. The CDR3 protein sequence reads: CAISESGTGEGYTF. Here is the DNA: TGTGCCATCAGTGAGTCCGGGACAGGGGAAGGCTACACCTTC.